This T cell receptor beta chain was observed in a study of response to subunit inactivated influenza vaccine. Study-wide findings and caveats: The authors proposed limited new T cell recruitment per seasonal influenza vaccination.

This CDR3 has 14 amino acids. Germline V gene lookup returns CDR1 GTSNPN and CDR2 SVGIG (reference sequence). V was shortened by 0 bases and J by 0 bases, with 8 bases between the two germline ends. Notes on this clonotype: What it binds is not known.

Each CDR3 protein gets one entry after TCRdb re-called the RT-PCR reads with MiXCR. Of about 700,000 distinct CDR3 sequences in the sample, approximately 13% were seen once. This material consisted of PBMCs from blood, taken 14 to 15 days before vaccination. The chain uses TRBV30 and TRBJ1-1; unclear D gene. This TCR was recovered from a man aged 45-60 years who received an inactivated influenza vaccine. The CDR3 nucleotides are TGTGCCTGGAGTGTACGACGGGTGAACACTGAAGCTTTCTTT. Translated: CAWSVRRVNTEAFF.